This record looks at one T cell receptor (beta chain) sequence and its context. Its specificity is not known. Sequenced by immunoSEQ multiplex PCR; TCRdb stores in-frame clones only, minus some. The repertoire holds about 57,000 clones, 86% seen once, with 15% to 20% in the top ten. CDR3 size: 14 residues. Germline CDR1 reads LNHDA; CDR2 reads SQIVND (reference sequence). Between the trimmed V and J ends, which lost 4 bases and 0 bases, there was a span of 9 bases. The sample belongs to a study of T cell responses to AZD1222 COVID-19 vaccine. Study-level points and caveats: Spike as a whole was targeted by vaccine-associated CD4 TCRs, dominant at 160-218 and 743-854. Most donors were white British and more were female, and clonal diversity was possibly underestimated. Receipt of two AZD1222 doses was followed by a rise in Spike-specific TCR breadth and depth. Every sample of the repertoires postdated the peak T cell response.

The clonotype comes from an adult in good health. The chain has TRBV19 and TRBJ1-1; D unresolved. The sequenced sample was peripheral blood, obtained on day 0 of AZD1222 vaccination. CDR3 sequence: CASSTPWMNTEAFF. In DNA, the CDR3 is TGTGCCAGTAGTACTCCCTGGATGAACACTGAAGCTTTCTTT.